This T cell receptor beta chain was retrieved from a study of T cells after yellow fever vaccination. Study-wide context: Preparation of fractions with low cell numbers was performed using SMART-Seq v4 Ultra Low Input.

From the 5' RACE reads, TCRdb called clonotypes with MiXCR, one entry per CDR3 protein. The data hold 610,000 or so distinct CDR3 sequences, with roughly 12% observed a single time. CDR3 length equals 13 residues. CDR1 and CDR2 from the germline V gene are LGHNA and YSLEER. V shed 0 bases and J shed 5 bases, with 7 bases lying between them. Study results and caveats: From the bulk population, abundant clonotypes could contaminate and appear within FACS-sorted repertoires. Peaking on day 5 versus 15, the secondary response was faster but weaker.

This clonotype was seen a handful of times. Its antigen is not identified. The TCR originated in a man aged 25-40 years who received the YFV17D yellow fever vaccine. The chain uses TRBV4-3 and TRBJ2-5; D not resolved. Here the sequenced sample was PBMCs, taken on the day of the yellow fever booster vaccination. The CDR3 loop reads CASSQEEAETQYF. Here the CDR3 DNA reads TGCGCCAGCAGCCAAGAGGAAGCGGAGACCCAGTACTTC.